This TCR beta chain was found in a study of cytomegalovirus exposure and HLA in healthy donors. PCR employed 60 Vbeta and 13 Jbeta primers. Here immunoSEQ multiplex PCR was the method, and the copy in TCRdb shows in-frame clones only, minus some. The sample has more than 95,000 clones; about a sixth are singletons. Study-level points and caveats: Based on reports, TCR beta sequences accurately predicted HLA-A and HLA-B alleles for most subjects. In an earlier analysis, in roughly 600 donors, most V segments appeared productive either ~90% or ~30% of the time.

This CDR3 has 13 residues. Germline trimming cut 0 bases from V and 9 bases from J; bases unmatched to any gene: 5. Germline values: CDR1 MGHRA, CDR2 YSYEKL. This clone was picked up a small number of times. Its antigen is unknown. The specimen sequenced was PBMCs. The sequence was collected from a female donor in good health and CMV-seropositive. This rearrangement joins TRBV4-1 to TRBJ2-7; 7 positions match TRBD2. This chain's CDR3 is CASSQEGGGTQYF. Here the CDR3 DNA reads TGCGCCAGCAGCCAAGAAGGCGGGGGTACGCAGTACTTC.